One and the same sample provided the 30 T cell receptor beta chains below, sequenced in a study of identical twins. MiXCR, run by TCRdb on the 5' RACE reads, gives a single entry per CDR3 protein. This sample has 200,000 or so distinct CDR3 sequences, with 7.5% found just once. The sample was also reused in another study, on yellow fever vaccine responses in identical twins.

Sequenced: memory (CD45RO+) T cells sorted from blood. The receptors stem from a woman aged 18-35 years in good health.

The chain carries TRBV10-3 and TRBJ1-6, with D tentatively TRBD1 (5 bases). Germline V gene lookup returns CDR1 ENHRY and CDR2 SYGVKD. The ends were cut back, 2 bases at V and 7 bases at J, with 6 bases in the middle. CDR3 size: 13 residues. In DNA form, the CDR3 reads TGTGCCATCAGTGAGGGGACCAATTCACCCCTCCACTTT. It translates to CAISEGTNSPLHF.

This clonotype came up many times. The chain employs TRBV29-1 and TRBJ2-1, with 11 nucleotides matching TRBD2. Germline V CDR1 and CDR2: SQVTM, ANQGSEA. This CDR3 is 14 amino acids long. The V and J ends lost 6 bases and 6 bases, in that order; junction bases with no gene match: 7. CDR3 coding DNA: TGCAGCGTAGCTAGCGGGAGGTTGGCCAATGAGCAGTTCTTC. Translated: CSVASGRLANEQFF.

In this sample, this clonotype turned up many times. V gene TRBV5-1 combines with J gene TRBJ2-1; 13 nucleotides match TRBD2. J was trimmed by 4 bases and V by 4 bases; bases with no gene match: 5. The germline gives CDR1 SGHRS, CDR2 YFSETQ. The CDR3 covers 16 residues. As DNA, the CDR3 is TGCGCCAGCAGCGTACGGACTAGCGGGAGTTACAATGAGCAGTTCTTC. Its translation is CASSVRTSGSYNEQFF.

As DNA, the CDR3 is TGCAGTGCTAGGGCCCCCCTAGGCTACGAGCAGTACTTC. Its translation: CSARAPLGYEQYF. The chain links TRBV20-1 to TRBJ2-7; D is uncertain. V was trimmed by 3 bases and J by 3 bases, leaving 12 bases between them. Germline CDR1 DFQATT, CDR2 SNEGSKA (reference sequence). The CDR3 loop spans 13 amino acids.

This clonotype appeared many times. The rearrangement uses TRBV6-4 and TRBJ2-2; TRBD2 matches 10 bases. With 4 bases clipped from V and 4 bases from J, the junction kept 3 bases outside the gene matches. Germline values: CDR1 MRHNA, CDR2 SNTAGT. This CDR3 is 15 amino acids long. The CDR3 DNA reads TGTGCCAGCAGTGCTCTAGCGGGAGTCACCGGGGAGCTGTTTTTT. Protein sequence: CASSALAGVTGELFF.

Ten or more counts support this clonotype. The CDR3 sequence: CASSLVGENIQYF. In nucleotides, the CDR3 is TGTGCCAGCAGCTTAGTAGGGGAGAACATTCAGTACTTC. V gene TRBV7-9 combines with J gene TRBJ2-4; D could derive from TRBD1 or TRBD2 (5 bases each). V was cut by 1 base and J by 7 bases, with 8 bases left in between. Germline CDR1 and CDR2: SEHNR and FQNEAQ (reference sequence). The CDR3 is made up of 13 amino acids.

The table lists this clonotype with many counts. The V gene is TRBV29-1, the J gene TRBJ2-1; weak D call: TRBD1 (5 bases). Germline V gene data show CDR1 as SQVTM and CDR2 as ANQGSEA. V dropped 4 bases and J dropped 8 bases, with 9 bases sitting between them. The CDR3 contains 11 residues. The CDR3 DNA follows: TGCAGCGTTGTTCAGGGTCATGAGCAGTTCTTC. It codes for CSVVQGHEQFF.

This clonotype was detected only a few times. The chain couples TRBV2 to TRBJ2-2, with D perhaps TRBD1 (5 bases). Trimming cost V 6 bases and J 4 bases, with 15 bases left between them. Germline V gene data show CDR1 as SNHLY and CDR2 as FYNNEI. The CDR3 consists of 15 residues. The CDR3 DNA reads TGTGCCAGCAGAAATTCTGACAGACCCACCGGGGAGCTGTTTTTT. It codes for CASRNSDRPTGELFF.

On this clonotype itself: The junction does not match germline at one end; this may be a read error. The CDR3 loop reads CASGHSGEPYNEQFF. The CDR3 nucleotides read TGCGCCAGCGGCCACTCGGGAGAACCCTACAATGAGCAGTTCTTC. The chain couples TRBV4-3 to TRBJ2-1; D possibly corresponds to TRBD2 (6 bases). This CDR3 region has 15 residues. Germline assignment: CDR1 LGHNA and CDR2 YSLEER.

This clonotype showed up many times. This sequence joins TRBV3-1 and TRBJ2-3; D is uncertain. Between the trimmed V and J ends, which lost 2 bases and 4 bases, there was a span of 10 bases. This CDR3 has 14 residues. The germline gives CDR1 LGHDT, CDR2 YNNKEL (reference sequence). Here the CDR3 DNA reads TGTGCCAGCAGCCAACAAGCTGGGGCAGATACGCAGTATTTT. Its translation: CASSQQAGADTQYF.

There are many counts of this clonotype. The chain carries TRBV9 and TRBJ2-7; D uncertain. V lost 0 bases to trimming and J lost 1 base, with 8 bases between them. The germline V gene encodes CDR1 SGDLS and CDR2 YYNGEE. The CDR3 has 14 amino acids. CDR3 sequence reads: CASSVVPGSYEQYF. In DNA, the CDR3 is TGTGCCAGCAGCGTAGTCCCAGGTTCCTACGAGCAGTACTTC. Full variable domain (outside the CDR3, taken from reference TRBV9 and TRBJ2-7): DSGVTQTPKHLITATGQRVTLRCSPRSGDLSVYWYQQSLDQGLQFLIQYYNGEERAKGNILERFSAQQFPDLHSELNLSSLELGDSALYFCASSVVPGSYEQYFGPGTRLTVT.

This rearrangement joins TRBV20-1 to TRBJ2-3, with a tentative D call TRBD2 (5 bases). The CDR3 has 16 amino acids. V lost 2 bases, J lost 2 bases, and 17 bases lay in between. Per the germline V gene, CDR1 is DFQATT and CDR2 is SNEGSKA (reference sequence). CDR3 protein: CSARSATNGNTDTQYF. CDR3 coding DNA: TGCAGTGCTAGAAGTGCGACTAACGGAAACACAGATACGCAGTATTTT.

This clonotype was observed many times. The chain links TRBV5-1 to TRBJ1-1; D gene uncertain. CDR3 length equals 13 residues. Per the germline V gene, CDR1 is SGHRS and CDR2 is YFSETQ. V lost 1 base to trimming and J lost 1 base, with 5 bases between them. Here the CDR3 reads CASSLKWNTEAFF. CDR3 DNA: TGCGCCAGCAGCTTGAAGTGGAACACTGAAGCTTTCTTT.

The V call is TRBV6-5, the J call TRBJ2-7; possible D gene TRBD2, 6 bases. Germline-derived CDR1 and CDR2 are MNHEY and SVGAGI. The germline V and J ends were trimmed by 2 bases and 0 bases, with 11 bases remaining between them. This CDR3 region has 15 residues. The CDR3 loop reads CASSYGGVSSYEQYF. The CDR3 nucleotides read TGTGCCAGCAGTTACGGCGGGGTTAGCTCCTACGAGCAGTACTTC.

This chain connects TRBV20-1 to TRBJ2-5; 11 bases fit TRBD2. Per the germline V gene, CDR1 is DFQATT and CDR2 is SNEGSKA (reference sequence). J gave up 4 bases and V 4 bases, and 2 bases lay outside the gene matches. This CDR3 has 13 amino acids. Here the CDR3 reads CSATGLAGETQYF. Here the CDR3 DNA reads TGCAGTGCTACTGGACTAGCGGGAGAGACCCAGTACTTC.

This clonotype was detected a few times. This chain connects TRBV18 to TRBJ1-2, with D possibly matching TRBD1 (6 bases). The germline V and J ends were trimmed by 2 bases and 8 bases, with 12 bases remaining between them. The CDR3 sequence is 13 residues long. CDR1 is KGHSH and CDR2 is LQKENI in the germline V gene. CDR3 in DNA: TGTGCCAGCTCACCAGCAGGGGACCGAGGCTACACCTTC. Its protein product is CASSPAGDRGYTF.

This clonotype was counted between two and nine times. The chain couples TRBV5-1 to TRBJ2-5; D call uncertain. The CDR3 length is 11 residues. CDR1 is SGHRS and CDR2 is YFSETQ in the germline V gene. V gave up 5 bases and J gave up 7 bases, with 9 bases separating them. For the CDR3, the DNA is TGCGCCAGCAGGGAAAGGTCGACCCAGTACTTC. It specifies CASRERSTQYF.

This clonotype was detected a few times. The gene calls are TRBV4-3 and TRBJ2-2; 11 bases fit TRBD2. CDR1 LGHNA and CDR2 YSLEER come from the germline V gene. The J segment lost 5 bases and the V segment lost 0 bases, leaving 8 bases of the junction unmatched. This CDR3 comprises 18 residues. The CDR3 DNA is TGCGCCAGCAGCCAAGACACCACTAGCGGGAGTAGAACCGGGGAGCTGTTTTTT. This encodes CASSQDTTSGSRTGELFF.

The gene calls are TRBV2 and TRBJ2-1; D is undetermined. This CDR3 contains 11 residues. The V end was cut by 7 bases, the J end by 5 bases, with 6 bases between. CDR1 SNHLY and CDR2 FYNNEI come from the germline V gene. CDR3 sequence reads: CASTSNNEQFF. The CDR3 nucleotides are TGTGCCAGCACCTCTAACAATGAGCAGTTCTTC.

This chain's CDR3 is CATGTDEETQYF. CDR3 DNA sequence: TGTGCCACCGGGACAGATGAGGAGACCCAGTACTTC. The chain recombines TRBV10-3 with TRBJ2-5; 7 bases are shared with TRBD1. In germline, CDR1 is ENHRY, CDR2 SYGVKD. CDR3 length equals 12 residues. V dropped 10 bases and J dropped 5; count of bases not matched to a gene: 7.

This clonotype has just a few counts. V and J are TRBV7-2 and TRBJ2-3, with 10 bases that match TRBD1. CDR3 length: 15 amino acids. The trim removed 5 bases at V and 8 bases at J, leaving 10 bases unmatched. In germline, CDR1 is SGHTA, CDR2 FQGNSA. The CDR3 reads CASSTRQGASGTQYF. CDR3 nucleotides: TGTGCCAGCAGCACCCGACAGGGGGCGTCGGGTACGCAGTATTTT.

This clonotype was detected ten times or more. The chain carries TRBV9 and TRBJ2-5; TRBD2 agrees at 9 bases. Losses at the gene ends were 3 bases for V and 4 bases for J; bases not matched to a gene: 7. The CDR3 loop spans 15 amino acids. Germline CDR1 reads SGDLS; CDR2 reads YYNGEE. The CDR3 coding sequence is TGTGCCAGCAGCGCCGTGGGACTAGCCCTAGAGACCCAGTACTTC. This codes for CASSAVGLALETQYF.

The chain combines TRBV7-9 with TRBJ1-1; D is unclear. The CDR3 has 13 amino acids. CDR1 and CDR2 from the germline V gene are SEHNR and FQNEAQ (reference sequence). V was shortened by 5 bases and J by 11 bases, with 18 bases between the two germline ends. The CDR3 region is CASSLEGGLGAFF. CDR3 bases: TGTGCCAGCAGCCTAGAGGGTGGCCTTGGGGCTTTCTTT.

This clonotype was counted between two and nine times. The CDR3 spells CASSLGTGRGSEAFF. As DNA, the CDR3 is TGTGCCAGCAGCTTGGGAACAGGGAGGGGAAGCGAAGCTTTCTTT. The V gene is TRBV5-6, the J gene TRBJ1-1, with D possibly matching TRBD1 (6 bases). This CDR3 contains 15 residues. Germline lookup yields CDR1 SGHDT and CDR2 YYEEEE. V lost 0 bases to trimming and J lost 8 bases, with 17 bases between them.

The chain carries TRBV3-1 and TRBJ2-7, with D maybe TRBD1 (6 bases). CDR3 size: 14 residues. Trimming took 4 bases from V and 6 from J, leaving 16 bases between them. Germline V gene lookup returns CDR1 LGHDT and CDR2 YNNKEL (reference sequence). The CDR3 DNA follows: TGTGCCAGCAGCCTTGGGGGCACAGGCGGCGAGCAGTACTTC. It specifies CASSLGGTGGEQYF.

The table lists this clonotype with many counts. This chain connects TRBV5-1 to TRBJ1-2; perhaps TRBD1 as D (5 bases). This CDR3 comprises 14 residues. V was pared by 3 bases and J by 3 bases, with 12 bases between. The germline CDR1 and CDR2 sequences are SGHRS and YFSETQ. The CDR3 protein is CASSSPGTHYGYTF. In DNA, the CDR3 is TGCGCCAGCAGCTCCCCCGGGACCCACTATGGCTACACCTTC.

As to this clonotype: Just one base apart from a much larger clone, this may be a read error. This chain joins TRBV5-1 and TRBJ2-3; D assignment may be TRBD1 or TRBD2 (5 bases each). The CDR3 consists of 17 residues. The germline gives CDR1 SGHRS, CDR2 YFSETQ. The CDR3 nucleotides read TGCGCCAGCGGCTTGGAAGCGTGGGGACGTAGGGCAGATACGCAGTATTTT. Its protein is CASGLEAWGRRADTQYF.

The gene calls are TRBV14 and TRBJ2-7, with D possibly matching TRBD1 (6 bases). Germline V lookup: CDR1 SGHDN, CDR2 FVKESK. CDR3 size: 15 residues. V was pared by 1 base and J by 2 bases, with 12 bases between. The DNA for the CDR3 is TGTGCCAGCAGCCAAGCTTTGGGGGCTACCTACGAGCAGTACTTC. Protein sequence: CASSQALGATYEQYF.

In this sample, this clonotype turned up many times. The rearrangement joins TRBV12-3 or TRBV12-4 to TRBJ1-4; no definite D call. Trimming stripped 1 base from V and 12 bases from J, with 6 bases between. The CDR3 loop spans 11 amino acids. The CDR3 spells CASSLGEELFF. Here the CDR3 DNA reads TGTGCCAGCAGTTTAGGGGAAGAACTGTTTTTT.

This clonotype was picked up a small number of times. The chain uses TRBV5-1 and TRBJ2-1; no reliable D call. The CDR3 consists of 15 residues. The V end was cut by 1 base, the J end by 5 bases, with 13 bases between. The V gene's germline CDR1 is SGHRS and CDR2 YFSETQ. CDR3 in DNA: TGCGCCAGCAGCTTGCGCTCCGGGTCGAACAATGAGCAGTTCTTC. Its protein is CASSLRSGSNNEQFF.